The 19 T cell receptor beta chains reported below all come from one sample, sequenced in a study of beta chain features in type 1 diabetes. Reverse transcription of all isolated RNA meant that expressed TCRB transcripts were sequenced. Libraries were prepared by immunoSEQ multiplex PCR; TCRdb keeps only in-frame clonotypes and omits some of them. Of hundreds of thousands of clones in the sample, 9.5% to 11% are singletons; the top ten hold 0.015% to 0.02%. The sequencing sample was made of naive CD4+ T cells from blood. The receptors were gathered from a woman between 25 and 40 years old in good health.

This clone has just a few counts. The sample contains more than one DNA sequence encoding this CDR3. This CDR3 is CAWRRQGNTEAFF. The CDR3, as DNA: TGTGCCTGGAGACGACAGGGAAACACTGAAGCTTTCTTT. The V call is TRBV30, the J call TRBJ1-1; 7 bases match TRBD1. Germline V gives CDR1 GTSNPN, CDR2 SVGIG (reference sequence). V shed 3 bases, J shed 2 bases, and the junction held 3 bases outside the gene matches. This CDR3 region has 13 residues.

In its sample, this clone was seen a few times. V usage is TRBV6-6 and J usage is TRBJ1-1, with D unclear. This CDR3 has 13 residues. V gave up 5 bases and J gave up 1 base, with 8 bases separating them. CDR1 is MNHNY, CDR2 SVGAGI, per germline (reference sequence). The chain's CDR3 is CASSDRQNTEAFF. The DNA for the CDR3 is TGTGCCAGCAGTGACCGACAGAACACTGAAGCTTTCTTT.

This clone turned up a few times. This rearrangement joins TRBV28 to TRBJ1-4, with D perhaps matching TRBD1 (5 bases). The V gene lost 7 bases and the J gene lost 5 bases, with 14 bases spanning the gap. The CDR3 runs to 14 residues. Germline V lookup: CDR1 MDHEN, CDR2 SYDVKM. For the CDR3, the DNA is TGTGCCAGCACTCCGGGGGACGAGAATGAAAAACTGTTTTTT. This codes for CASTPGDENEKLFF. Supplemented by reference TRBV28 and TRBJ1-4, the full variable domain reads DVKVTQSSRYLVKRTGEKVFLECVQDMDHENMFWYRQDPGLGLRLIYFSYDVKMKEKGDIPEGYSVSREKKERFSLILESASTNQTSMYLCASTPGDENEKLFFGSGTQLSVL.

The sample holds a few counts of this clone. J is TRBJ2-3 and V is TRBV5-4, with a weak D call TRBD1 (6 bases). Germline lookup yields CDR1 SGHNT and CDR2 YYREEE (reference sequence). V lost 3 bases to trimming and J lost 0 bases, with 8 bases between them. This CDR3 spans 14 amino acids. Here the CDR3 DNA reads TGTGCCAGCAGCTACGACAGGAGCACAGATACGCAGTATTTT. Its protein is CASSYDRSTDTQYF.

CDR3 in DNA: TGTGCCAGCAGCCCTAGACTTGACCTAGCCAAAAACATTCAGTACTTC. As protein: CASSPRLDLAKNIQYF. The chain carries TRBV7-8 and TRBJ2-4, with D uncertain. The CDR3 has 16 amino acids. V lost 5 bases and J 0 bases, leaving 14 bases between the germline ends. The germline CDR1 and CDR2 sequences are SGHVS and FQNEAQ.

This clone was detected only a few times. The chain is built from TRBV7-9 and TRBJ2-2; 8 nucleotides line up with TRBD2. Germline loops: CDR1 SEHNR, CDR2 FQNEAQ (reference sequence). Trimming took 6 bases from V and 1 from J; bases not matched to a gene: 4. The CDR3 runs to 15 residues. CDR3 bases: TGTGCCAGCAGGACAAGCGGGAGGAACACCGGGGAGCTGTTTTTT. This codes for CASRTSGRNTGELFF.

The chain joins TRBV27 to TRBJ2-7; TRBD2 aligns across 9 bases. Per the germline V gene, CDR1 is MNHEY and CDR2 is SMNVEV (reference sequence). CDR3 length: 15 amino acids. V gave up 1 base and J gave up 6 bases; unmatched junction bases: 7. The CDR3 here is CASSLFLAGQGEQYF. The CDR3 bases are TGTGCCAGCAGTTTATTCCTAGCGGGACAAGGCGAGCAGTACTTC.

CDR3 nucleotide sequence: TGTGCCAGCAGCACGGCAGGGGGGAATCAGCCCCAGCATTTT. It codes for CASSTAGGNQPQHF. V and J are TRBV7-9 and TRBJ1-5, with 7 bases lining up with TRBD1. CDR3 length: 14 amino acids. The V and J ends lost 5 bases and 4 bases, in that order; junction bases with no gene match: 5. CDR1 is SEHNR and CDR2 is FQNEAQ in the germline V gene (reference sequence).

This clone turned up a few times. The rearrangement uses TRBV29-1 and TRBJ2-7, with a possible D match to TRBD2 (6 bases). Per germline, CDR1 SQVTM and CDR2 ANQGSEA. V lost 6 bases and J 3 bases, leaving 15 bases between the germline ends. The CDR3 sequence is 13 residues long. The CDR3 sequence is CSVRRDWDYEQYF. CDR3 coding DNA: TGCAGCGTGCGCCGGGACTGGGACTACGAGCAGTACTTC.

This chain uses TRBV11-2 with TRBJ1-2; D possibly corresponds to TRBD1 (6 bases). The germline V gene encodes CDR1 SGHAT and CDR2 FQNNGV. This CDR3 is 15 amino acids long. Trimming shortened V by 5 bases and J by 2 bases, and 15 bases separated the two germline ends. CDR3 coding DNA: TGTGCCAGCAGCCCAATCCGACAGGAAAACTATGGCTACACCTTC. This codes for CASSPIRQENYGYTF.

This clone was picked up a small number of times. The chain carries TRBV5-1 and TRBJ2-6, with 7 bases aligning to TRBD1. This CDR3 is built from 16 residues. V was clipped by 7 bases and J by 0 bases; unmatched bases: 7. CDR1 is SGHRS, CDR2 YFSETQ, per germline. The CDR3 DNA follows: TGCGCCAGCTCTTACAGGGGTGGCTCTGGGGCCAACGTCCTGACTTTC. Translation gives CASSYRGGSGANVLTF.

In this sample, this clone turned up a few times. The chain has TRBV5-1 and TRBJ1-1; D perhaps matches TRBD1 (6 bases). The germline CDR1 and CDR2 sequences are SGHRS and YFSETQ. The length of the CDR3 is 16 residues. The germline V and J ends were trimmed by 1 base and 1 base, with 14 bases remaining between them. CDR3 sequence reads: CASSLTGQPTNTEAFF. In DNA, the CDR3 is TGCGCCAGCAGCTTGACCGGACAGCCGACGAACACTGAAGCTTTCTTT.

In this sample, this clone turned up a few times. This chain uses TRBV28 with TRBJ2-2; a possible D gene is TRBD1 (5 bases). CDR1 and CDR2 (germline): MDHEN, SYDVKM. V was cut by 7 bases and J by 1 base, with 10 bases left in between. The CDR3 spans 14 residues. This CDR3 is CASTGHENTGELFF. CDR3 in DNA: TGTGCCAGCACCGGACACGAGAACACCGGGGAGCTGTTTTTT.

There are a few counts of this clone. The chain is built from TRBV15 and TRBJ1-5; TRBD1 matches 7 bases. With 4 bases clipped from V and 6 bases from J, the junction kept 9 bases outside the gene matches. The germline gives CDR1 LNHNV, CDR2 YYDKDF (reference sequence). This CDR3 comprises 15 residues. As DNA, the CDR3 is TGTGCCACCAGCACAAACCCACAGGGGAGTCAGCCCCAGCATTTT. Its translation is CATSTNPQGSQPQHF.

The V call is TRBV28, the J call TRBJ1-1, with 10 bases that match TRBD1. The J segment lost 3 bases and the V segment lost 5 bases, leaving 6 bases of the junction unmatched. Germline CDR1 and CDR2: MDHEN and SYDVKM. The CDR3 runs to 15 residues. In DNA, the CDR3 is TGTGCCAGCAGTGGGGCCGGGACAGGGGACACTGAAGCTTTCTTT. Amino acids: CASSGAGTGDTEAFF.

The chain has TRBV2 and TRBJ2-2, with D perhaps matching TRBD1 (6 bases). The CDR3 contains 15 residues. Per the germline V gene, CDR1 is SNHLY and CDR2 is FYNNEI. Trimming took 4 bases from V and 4 from J, leaving 13 bases between them. Written as DNA, the CDR3 is TGTGCCAGCAGTGGCCAGGGGAGTGGCACCGGGGAGCTGTTTTTT. Translation gives CASSGQGSGTGELFF.

The CDR3: CASSQARASSYEQYF. The CDR3 nucleotides are TGCGCCAGCAGCCAAGCCAGGGCGTCCTCCTACGAGCAGTACTTC. The V call is TRBV4-3, the J call TRBJ2-7, with D possibly matching TRBD1 (5 bases). With 1 base removed from V and 0 bases from J, the gap between germline ends came to 10 bases. CDR1 and CDR2 from the germline V gene are LGHNA and YSLEER. The CDR3 is 15 residues long.

This clone has just a few counts. This rearrangement joins TRBV27 to TRBJ2-7; D is perhaps TRBD2 (5 bases). V was clipped by 2 bases and J by 5 bases, with 16 bases between them. CDR3 length: 15 amino acids. Germline V gene data show CDR1 as MNHEY and CDR2 as SMNVEV (reference sequence). DNA of the CDR3: TGTGCCAGCAGTTTAGCGCCGGGGTATCGGGACGAGCAGTACTTC. Translated, it gives CASSLAPGYRDEQYF.

The chain couples TRBV14 to TRBJ2-1, with 15 positions matching TRBD2. This CDR3 spans 22 amino acids. CDR1 is SGHDN, CDR2 FVKESK, per germline. V shed 0 bases and J 3 bases; nucleotides not matched to a gene: 15. CDR3 sequence: CASSQDPWTSGRALAFYNEQFF. Here the CDR3 DNA reads TGTGCCAGCAGCCAAGACCCGTGGACTAGCGGGAGGGCCCTCGCATTCTACAATGAGCAGTTCTTC.